The clone carrying this T cell receptor beta chain was recorded at least ten times. Its antigen is not known. Amplification targeted TCR beta CDR3 regions from RNA transcripts. The TCR CDR3 first-round RT-PCR relied on the HTBI primer set. One entry per CDR3 protein, called by TCRdb with MiXCR from the multiplex PCR reads. Altogether approximately 600,000 distinct CDR3 sequences are present, about a sixth being singletons, with the ten largest covering 3.8%. The data were obtained in a study of T cells in Graves' hyperthyroidism and ophthalmopathy. Study observations and caveats: Most thyroid clonotypes expanded above 0.001 were also detected in blood.

A lack of ophthalmopathy progression within 18 months defined stable Graves' hyperthyroidism. Subjects aged 18 to 65 presented with newly diagnosed hyperthyroidism of less than 2 months' duration. This CDR3 has 15 amino acids. Trimming shortened V by 8 bases and J by 0 bases, and 14 bases separated the two germline ends. CDR1 is MNHNS, CDR2 SASEGT, per germline. The origin of this receptor is a woman aged 30 to 39 with Graves' hyperthyroidism. Sequenced material: blood. The chain is built from TRBV6-1 and TRBJ1-5; D remains unclear. Here the CDR3 DNA reads TGTGCCAGCGGTTCGACCTCTTATAGCAATCAGCCCCAGCATTTT. This encodes CASGSTSYSNQPQHF.